The clone carrying this T cell receptor beta chain has a handful of counts. Antigen unknown. This library used roughly 400 ng RNA and molecular barcoded adaptors spanning alpha/delta and beta/gamma chains. One entry per CDR3 protein results from TCRdb running MiXCR on the reads. The data hold fewer than 100,000 distinct CDR3 sequences, with 9% to 15% observed a single time. These data originate in a study of read filtering for tumor transcriptome and immune sequencing. Turning to the study itself: Whole-transcriptome libraries were prepared after DNase treatment. Per sample, TCR-region reads ranged about 4 to 11 million by IR-seq, 85 to 1273 by RNA-seq. Study-wide points: Even smaller IR-seq throughput identified most shared clonotypes. Approximately 77% of IR-seq clonotypes had a single read, yet these held roughly 3.7% of reads.

Specimen: a population of CD138-negative cells sorted from bone marrow. The clonotype was recovered from a donor at least 40 years old with multiple myeloma.

The CDR3 bases are TGCAGTGCTAGGAGCCCGGGGAAACCGACAACCGGGGAGCTGTTTTTT. Protein sequence: CSARSPGKPTTGELFF. V usage is TRBV20-1 and J usage is TRBJ2-2, with D possibly matching TRBD2 (5 bases). CDR3 length: 16 amino acids. CDR1 and CDR2 from the germline V gene are DFQATT and SNEGSKA (reference sequence). The V end was cut by 3 bases, the J end by 5 bases, with 19 bases between.